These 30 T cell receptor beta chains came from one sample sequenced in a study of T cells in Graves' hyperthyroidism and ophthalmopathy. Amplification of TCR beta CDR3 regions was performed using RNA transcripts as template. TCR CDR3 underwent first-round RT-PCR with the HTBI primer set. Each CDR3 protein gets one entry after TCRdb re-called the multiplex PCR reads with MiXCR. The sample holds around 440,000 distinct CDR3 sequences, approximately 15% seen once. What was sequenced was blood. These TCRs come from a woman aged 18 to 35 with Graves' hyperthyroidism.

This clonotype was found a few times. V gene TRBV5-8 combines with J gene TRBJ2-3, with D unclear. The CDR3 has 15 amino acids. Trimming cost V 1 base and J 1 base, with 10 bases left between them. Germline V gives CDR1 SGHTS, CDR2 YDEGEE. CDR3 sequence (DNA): TGTGCCAGCAGCTTGTTTGCCCCTGGCACAGATACGCAGTATTTT. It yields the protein CASSLFAPGTDTQYF. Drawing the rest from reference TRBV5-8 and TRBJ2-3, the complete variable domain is EAGVTQSPTHLIKTRGQQATLRCSPISGHTSVYWYQQALGLGLQFLLWYDEGEERNRGNFPPRFSGRQFPNYSSELNVNALELEDSALYLCASSLFAPGTDTQYFGPGTRLTVL.

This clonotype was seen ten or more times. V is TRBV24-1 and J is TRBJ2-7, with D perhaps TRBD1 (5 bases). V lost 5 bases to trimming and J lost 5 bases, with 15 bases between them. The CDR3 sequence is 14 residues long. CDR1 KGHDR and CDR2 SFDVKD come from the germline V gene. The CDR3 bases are TGTGCCACCAGTGGTGGTAGGGGAATCGACGAGCAGTACTTC. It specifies CATSGGRGIDEQYF.

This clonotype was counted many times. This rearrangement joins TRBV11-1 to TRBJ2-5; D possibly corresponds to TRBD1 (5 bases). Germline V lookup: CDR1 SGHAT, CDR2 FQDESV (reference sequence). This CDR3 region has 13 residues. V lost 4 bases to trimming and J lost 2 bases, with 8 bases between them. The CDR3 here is CASSSGSQETQYF. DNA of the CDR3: TGTGCCAGCAGCTCAGGGTCGCAAGAGACCCAGTACTTC. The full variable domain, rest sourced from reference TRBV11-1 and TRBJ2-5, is EAEVAQSPRYKITEKSQAVAFWCDPISGHATLYWYRQILGQGPELLVQFQDESVVDDSQLPKDRFSAERLKGVDSTLKIQPAELGDSAMYLCASSSGSQETQYFGPGTRLLVL.

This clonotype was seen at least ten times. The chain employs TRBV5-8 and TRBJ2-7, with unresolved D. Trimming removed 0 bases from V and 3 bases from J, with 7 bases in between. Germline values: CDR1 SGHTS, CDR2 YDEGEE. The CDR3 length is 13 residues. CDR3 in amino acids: CASSLGGLYEQYF. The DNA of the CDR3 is TGTGCCAGCAGCTTGGGCGGCCTCTACGAGCAGTACTTC.

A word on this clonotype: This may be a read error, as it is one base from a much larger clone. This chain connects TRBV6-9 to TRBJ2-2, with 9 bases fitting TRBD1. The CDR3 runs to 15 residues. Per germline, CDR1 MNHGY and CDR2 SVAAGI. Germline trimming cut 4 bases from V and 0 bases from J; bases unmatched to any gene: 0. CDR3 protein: CASSWDRANTGELFF. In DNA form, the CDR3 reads TGTGCCAGCAGTTGGGACAGGGCGAACACCGGGGAGCTGTTTTTT.

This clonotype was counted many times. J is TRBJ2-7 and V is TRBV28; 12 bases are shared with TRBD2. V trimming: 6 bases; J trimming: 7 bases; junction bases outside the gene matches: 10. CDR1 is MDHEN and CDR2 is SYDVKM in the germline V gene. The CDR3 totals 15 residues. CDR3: CASSQMTSGSREQYF. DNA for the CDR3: TGTGCCAGCAGCCAGATGACTAGCGGGAGTCGGGAGCAGTACTTC.

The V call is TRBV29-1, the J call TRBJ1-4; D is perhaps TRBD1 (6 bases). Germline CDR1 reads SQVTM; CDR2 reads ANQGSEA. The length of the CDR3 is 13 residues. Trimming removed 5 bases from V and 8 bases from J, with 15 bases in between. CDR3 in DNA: TGCAGCGTTACTCTCCCAACAGGGGAAAAACTGTTTTTT. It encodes CSVTLPTGEKLFF.

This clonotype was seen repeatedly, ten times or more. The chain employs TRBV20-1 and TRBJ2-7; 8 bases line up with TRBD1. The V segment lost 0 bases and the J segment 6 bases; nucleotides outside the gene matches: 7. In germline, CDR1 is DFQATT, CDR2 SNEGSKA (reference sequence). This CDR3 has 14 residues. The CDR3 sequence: CSARDGQGRSEQYF. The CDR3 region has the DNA TGCAGTGCTAGAGACGGACAGGGACGATCCGAGCAGTACTTC.

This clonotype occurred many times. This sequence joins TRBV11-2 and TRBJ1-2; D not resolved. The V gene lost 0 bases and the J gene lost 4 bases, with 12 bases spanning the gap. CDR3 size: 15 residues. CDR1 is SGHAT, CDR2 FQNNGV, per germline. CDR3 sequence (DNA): TGTGCCAGCAGCTTAGACCTACAAAGCATCTATGGCTACACCTTC. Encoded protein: CASSLDLQSIYGYTF.

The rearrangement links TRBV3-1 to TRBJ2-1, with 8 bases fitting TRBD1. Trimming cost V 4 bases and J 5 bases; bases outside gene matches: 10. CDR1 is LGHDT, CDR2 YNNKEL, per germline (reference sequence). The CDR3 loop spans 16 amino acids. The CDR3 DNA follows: TGTGCCAGCAGCCGGCTTTCCGGGACAGGCCACAATGAGCAGTTCTTC. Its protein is CASSRLSGTGHNEQFF.

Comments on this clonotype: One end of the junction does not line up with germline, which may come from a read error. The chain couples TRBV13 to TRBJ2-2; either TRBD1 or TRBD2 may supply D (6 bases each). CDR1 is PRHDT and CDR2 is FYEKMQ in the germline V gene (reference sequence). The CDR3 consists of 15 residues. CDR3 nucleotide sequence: TGCGCCAGCGGGTTCGGCAGGGGGAACACCGGGGAGCTGTTTTTT. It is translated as CASGFGRGNTGELFF.

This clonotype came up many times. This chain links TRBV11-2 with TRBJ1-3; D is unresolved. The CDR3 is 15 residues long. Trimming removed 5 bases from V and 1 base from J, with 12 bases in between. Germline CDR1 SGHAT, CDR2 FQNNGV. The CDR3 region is CASSAAGWSGNTIYF. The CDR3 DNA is TGTGCCAGCAGCGCGGCAGGCTGGTCTGGAAACACCATATATTTT.

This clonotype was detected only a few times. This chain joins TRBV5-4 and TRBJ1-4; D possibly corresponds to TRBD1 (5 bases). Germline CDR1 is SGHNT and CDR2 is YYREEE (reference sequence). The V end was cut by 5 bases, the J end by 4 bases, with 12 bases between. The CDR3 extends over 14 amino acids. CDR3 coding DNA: TGTGCCAGCAGTGGGGACCGTGATAATGAAAAACTGTTTTTT. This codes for CASSGDRDNEKLFF.

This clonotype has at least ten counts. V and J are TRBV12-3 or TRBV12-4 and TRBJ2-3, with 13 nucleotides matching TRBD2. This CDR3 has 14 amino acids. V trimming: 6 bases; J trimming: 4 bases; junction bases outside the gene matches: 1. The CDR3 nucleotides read TGTGCCAGCAGACTAGCGGGAGGGGCAGATACGCAGTATTTT. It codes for CASRLAGGADTQYF.

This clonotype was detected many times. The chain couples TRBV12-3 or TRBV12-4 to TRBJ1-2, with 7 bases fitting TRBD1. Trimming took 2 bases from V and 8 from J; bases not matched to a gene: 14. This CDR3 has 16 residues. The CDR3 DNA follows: TGTGCCAGCAGTTTACCAACAAAGACAGGGCGGACGGGCTACACCTTC. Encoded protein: CASSLPTKTGRTGYTF.

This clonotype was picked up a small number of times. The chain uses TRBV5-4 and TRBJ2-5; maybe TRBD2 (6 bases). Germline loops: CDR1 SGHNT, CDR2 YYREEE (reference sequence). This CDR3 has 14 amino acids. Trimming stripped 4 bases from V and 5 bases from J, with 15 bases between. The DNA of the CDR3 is TGTGCCAGCAGCGAGAGACTAGGGCAGGAGACCCAGTACTTC. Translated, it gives CASSERLGQETQYF.

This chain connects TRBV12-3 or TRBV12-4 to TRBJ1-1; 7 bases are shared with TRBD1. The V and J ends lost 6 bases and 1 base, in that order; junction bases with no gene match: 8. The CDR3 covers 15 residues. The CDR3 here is CASSQSGQTNTEAFF. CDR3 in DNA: TGTGCCAGCAGCCAGTCGGGACAGACGAACACTGAAGCTTTCTTT.

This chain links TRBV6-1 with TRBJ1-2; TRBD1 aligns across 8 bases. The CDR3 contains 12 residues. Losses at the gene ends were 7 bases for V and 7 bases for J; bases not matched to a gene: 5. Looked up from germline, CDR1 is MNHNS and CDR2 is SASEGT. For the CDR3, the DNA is TGTGCCAGCACTCGACAGGGGCTTGGCTACACCTTC. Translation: CASTRQGLGYTF.

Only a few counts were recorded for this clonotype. CDR3 bases: TGTGCCACCAGCCCCTCGTTGGAGCCCTACTATGGCTACACCTTC. Its protein product is CATSPSLEPYYGYTF. This chain links TRBV15 with TRBJ1-2; D unresolved. The germline CDR1 and CDR2 sequences are LNHNV and YYDKDF (reference sequence). V was trimmed by 5 bases and J by 3 bases, leaving 16 bases between them. The length of the CDR3 is 15 residues. Using reference TRBV15 and TRBJ1-2 for the parts outside the CDR3, the full variable domain is DAMVIQNPRYQVTQFGKPVTLSCSQTLNHNVMYWYQQKSSQAPKLLFHYYDKDFNNEADTPDNFQSRRPNTSFCFLDIRSPGLGDTAMYLCATSPSLEPYYGYTFGSGTRLTVV.

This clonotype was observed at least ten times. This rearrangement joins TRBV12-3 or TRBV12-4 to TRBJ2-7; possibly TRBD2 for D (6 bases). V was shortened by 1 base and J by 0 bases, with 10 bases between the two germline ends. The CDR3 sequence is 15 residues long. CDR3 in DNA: TGTGCCAGCAGTTTAGGGGGGGACCCCTCCTACGAGCAGTACTTC. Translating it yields CASSLGGDPSYEQYF.

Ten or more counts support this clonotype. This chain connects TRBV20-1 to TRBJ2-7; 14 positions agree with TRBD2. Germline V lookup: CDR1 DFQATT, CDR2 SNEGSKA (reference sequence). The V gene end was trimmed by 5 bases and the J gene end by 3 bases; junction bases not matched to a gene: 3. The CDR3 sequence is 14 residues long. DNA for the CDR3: TGCAGTGCTGTTGGACTAGCGGGAGGCTACGAGCAGTACTTC. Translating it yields CSAVGLAGGYEQYF.

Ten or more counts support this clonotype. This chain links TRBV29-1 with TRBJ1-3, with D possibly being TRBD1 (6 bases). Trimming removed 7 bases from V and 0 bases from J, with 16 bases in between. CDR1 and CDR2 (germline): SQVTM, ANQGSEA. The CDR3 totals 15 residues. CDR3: CSATEGQISGNTIYF. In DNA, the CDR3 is TGCAGCGCGACAGAGGGACAAATCTCTGGAAACACCATATATTTT.

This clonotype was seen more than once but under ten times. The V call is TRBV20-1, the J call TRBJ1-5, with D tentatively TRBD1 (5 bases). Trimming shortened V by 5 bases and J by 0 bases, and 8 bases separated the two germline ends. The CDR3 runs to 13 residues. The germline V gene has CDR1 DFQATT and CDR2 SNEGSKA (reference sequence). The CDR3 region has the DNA TGCAGTGCTCAGACAGTTAGCAATCAGCCCCAGCATTTT. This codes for CSAQTVSNQPQHF.

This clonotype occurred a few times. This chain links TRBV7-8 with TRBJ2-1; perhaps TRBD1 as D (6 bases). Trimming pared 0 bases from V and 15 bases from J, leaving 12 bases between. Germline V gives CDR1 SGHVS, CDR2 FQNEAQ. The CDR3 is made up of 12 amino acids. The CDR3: CASSLAQGQVFF. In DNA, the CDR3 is TGTGCCAGCAGCTTAGCTCAGGGGCAGGTGTTCTTC.

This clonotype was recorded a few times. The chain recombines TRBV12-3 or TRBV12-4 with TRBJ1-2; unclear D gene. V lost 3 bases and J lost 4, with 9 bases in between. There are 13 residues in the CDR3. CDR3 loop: CASSLDGAYGYTF. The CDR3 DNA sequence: TGTGCCAGCAGTTTGGACGGTGCCTATGGCTACACCTTC.

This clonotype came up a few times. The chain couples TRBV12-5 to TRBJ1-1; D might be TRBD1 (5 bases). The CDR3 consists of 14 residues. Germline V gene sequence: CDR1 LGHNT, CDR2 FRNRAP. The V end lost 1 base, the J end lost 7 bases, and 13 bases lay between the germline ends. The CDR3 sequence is CASGLGGGGREAFF. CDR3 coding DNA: TGTGCTAGTGGTTTGGGGGGGGGAGGCCGTGAAGCTTTCTTT.

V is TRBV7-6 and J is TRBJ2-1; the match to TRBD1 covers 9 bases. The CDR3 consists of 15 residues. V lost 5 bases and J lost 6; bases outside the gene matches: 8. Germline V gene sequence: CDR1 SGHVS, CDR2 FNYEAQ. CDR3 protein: CASSPRGQGFNEQFF. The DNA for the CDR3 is TGTGCCAGCAGCCCAAGGGGACAGGGCTTCAATGAGCAGTTCTTC.

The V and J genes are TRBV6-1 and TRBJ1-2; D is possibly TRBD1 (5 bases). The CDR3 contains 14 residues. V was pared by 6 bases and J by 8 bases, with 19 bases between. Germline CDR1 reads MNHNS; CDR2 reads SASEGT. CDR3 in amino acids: CASRPGTEYRGYTF. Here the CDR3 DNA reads TGTGCCAGCAGACCCGGGACGGAGTACAGGGGCTACACCTTC.

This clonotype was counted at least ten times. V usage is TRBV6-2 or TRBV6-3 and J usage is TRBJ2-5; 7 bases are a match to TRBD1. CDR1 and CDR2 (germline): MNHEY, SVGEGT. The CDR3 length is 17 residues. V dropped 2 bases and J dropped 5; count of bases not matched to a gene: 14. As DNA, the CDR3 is TGTGCCAGCAGTTACGAAAGGGACAGAGCAAGGATGGAGACCCAGTACTTC. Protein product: CASSYERDRARMETQYF.

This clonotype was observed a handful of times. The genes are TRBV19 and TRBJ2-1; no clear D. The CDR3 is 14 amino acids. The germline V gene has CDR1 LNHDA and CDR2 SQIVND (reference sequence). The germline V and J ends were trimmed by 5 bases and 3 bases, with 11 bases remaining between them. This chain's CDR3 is CASSYPTNYNEQFF. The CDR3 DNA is TGTGCCAGTAGTTACCCTACAAACTACAATGAGCAGTTCTTC.